A single sample is the source of the 22 T cell receptor beta chains below, sequenced in a study of T cells in women clearing cervical HPV infection. The method was immunoSEQ multiplex PCR; TCRdb's version includes in-frame clones alone and lacks a portion of them. Across tens of thousands of clones, the top ten clones capture more than 0.8% of the sample. Sequences were obtained from blood buffy coat. The receptors here all came from a woman between 18 and 75 years old with a cervical HPV16 infection that either progressed to CIN3+ or cleared (not recorded which).

To note about this clone: The CDR3 is cut off 3 residues early in the read; its end comes from the germline J gene. The chain uses TRBV19 and TRBJ1-2; the D gene is possibly TRBD1 (5 bases). Trimming shortened V by 5 bases and J by 7 bases, and 17 bases separated the two germline ends. The CDR3 contains 14 residues. Germline CDR1 reads LNHDA; CDR2 reads SQIVND (reference sequence). The CDR3 bases that were read are TGTGCCAGTAGTCCGACGGCAGGGAACAGTGGC. Its protein product is CASSPTAGNSG. The full CDR3 reads CASSPTAGNSGYTF. Full variable domain (outside the CDR3, taken from reference TRBV19 and TRBJ1-2): DGGITQSPKYLFRKEGQNVTLSCEQNLNHDAMYWYRQDPGQGLRLIYYSQIVNDFQKGDIAEGYSVSREKKESFPLTVTSAQKNPTAFYLCASSPTAGNSGYTFGSGTRLTVV.

The CDR3 spells CAWTTRGYGYTF. CDR3 DNA, as far as it was read: TGTGCCTGGACCACCCGGGGTTATGGC. The rearrangement joins TRBV30 to TRBJ1-2; D gene uncertain. The CDR3 goes on 3 residues after the read ends, and that part is filled in from the germline J gene. This CDR3 spans 12 amino acids. Looked up from germline, CDR1 is GTSNPN and CDR2 is SVGIG (reference sequence). V was cut by 4 bases and J by 5 bases, with 11 bases left in between.

A word on this clone: The observed sequence ends 3 residues before the CDR3 terminus, with the missing tail filled in from the germline J gene. V gene TRBV7-3 combines with J gene TRBJ2-2; D is perhaps TRBD1 (6 bases). The CDR3 has 14 amino acids. Germline V CDR1 and CDR2: SGHTA, FQGTGA. The DNA read from the CDR3 is TGTGCCAGCAGCTTAAACAGGGCCAATTCACCG. Encoded protein: CASSLNRANSP. The CDR3 reads in full as CASSLNRANSPLFF.

With regard to this clone: The read falls 3 residues short of the CDR3 end, and the missing part is taken from the germline J gene. This chain uses TRBV2 with TRBJ2-1; D is ambiguous. The CDR3 is 13 residues long. Germline V gene sequence: CDR1 SNHLY, CDR2 FYNNEI. V was trimmed by 3 bases and J by 5 bases, leaving 8 bases between them. The covered CDR3 bases are TGTGCCAGCAGTGAGACTCCCAACAATGAG. Protein product: CASSETPNNE. From start to end, the CDR3 is CASSETPNNEQFF.

Turning to this clone: The read is 3 residues too short to cover the CDR3 end, so that end is filled in from the germline J gene. V gene TRBV7-9 combines with J gene TRBJ1-4, with a weak D call TRBD1 (6 bases). The length of the CDR3 is 14 residues. The germline V gene encodes CDR1 SEHNR and CDR2 FQNEAQ (reference sequence). The CDR3 DNA, read in part, is TGTGCCAGCAGCTTAGAAGGGGGTGGTTCACCA. Translated: CASSLEGGGSP. The full CDR3 protein reads CASSLEGGGSPLFF.

Turning to this clone: One junction end disagrees with the germline gene, perhaps due to a read error. The read finishes 3 residues shy of the CDR3 end, and the germline J gene is used to complete it. This chain joins TRBV7-7 and TRBJ2-1, with D hard to call. The CDR3 totals 15 residues. The V gene's germline CDR1 is SSHAT and CDR2 FNYEAQ (reference sequence). CDR3 bases read: TGTGCTAGCAGCCCTTCTGGGCACTCCTACAATGAG. Translated: CASSPSGHSYNE. The CDR3 in its entirety is CASSPSGHSYNEQFF.

A note on this clone: The CDR3 end is not reached by the read, which stops 3 residues before it; the germline J gene fills it in. This chain joins TRBV20-1 and TRBJ2-3, with TRBD2 matching 7 bases. V lost 6 bases, J lost 8 bases, and 14 bases stayed unmatched. From germline, CDR1 is DFQATT and CDR2 SNEGSKA (reference sequence). This CDR3 has 14 amino acids. CDR3 sequence: CSARGRAALSTQYF. CDR3 DNA (partial): TGCAGTGCGCGGGGGAGGGCCGCTTTAAGTACG.

As for this clone: The read comes to an end 3 residues before the CDR3 does, leaving the germline J gene to fill in the end. The genes are TRBV19 and TRBJ1-1, with 8 bases aligning to TRBD1. Trimming cost V 5 bases and J 0 bases; bases outside gene matches: 5. This CDR3 has 15 residues. Looked up from germline, CDR1 is LNHDA and CDR2 is SQIVND (reference sequence). The sequenced part of the CDR3 DNA is TGTGCCAGTAGTGCCGGGGACAGGATGAACACTGAA. It codes for CASSAGDRMNTE. The full CDR3 protein is CASSAGDRMNTEAFF.

In regard to this clone: From the germline J gene comes the end of the CDR3, since the read stops 3 residues before it. V is TRBV18 and J is TRBJ1-5; D is ambiguous. CDR3 length: 15 residues. Trimming left V 2 bases short and J 1 base short, with 9 bases between. From germline, CDR1 is KGHSH and CDR2 LQKENI. Here the CDR3 reads CASSPAGKSNQPQHF. The covered CDR3 bases are TGTGCCAGCTCACCAGCGGGAAAAAGCAATCAGCCC.

On this clone: The CDR3 end is not reached by the read, which stops 3 residues before it; the germline J gene fills it in. The V gene is TRBV25-1, the J gene TRBJ2-3, with no clear D. Deletions cut 8 bases from V and 5 bases from J, with 8 bases between. The germline V gene has CDR1 MGHDK and CDR2 SYGVNS. The CDR3 is 11 amino acids. This chain's CDR3 is CASAAGDTQYF. Partial CDR3 DNA: TGTGCCAGCGCCGCAGGAGATACG.

Details on this clone: The CDR3 goes on 3 residues after the read ends, and that part is filled in from the germline J gene. The J gene is TRBJ2-5, the V gene TRBV7-9; 15 nucleotides align to TRBD2. The CDR3 is made up of 15 amino acids. The ends lost 5 bases at V and 7 bases at J; junction bases unmatched: 5. Germline CDR1 and CDR2: SEHNR and FQNEAQ (reference sequence). CDR3 DNA (partial): TGTGCCAGCAGCCGCCCGGGACTAGCGGGGGGGACC. Translated: CASSRPGLAGGT. The entire CDR3 reads CASSRPGLAGGTQYF.

Concerning this clone: The read ends 3 residues before the CDR3 terminus; that terminus is restored from the germline J gene. The chain uses TRBV5-6 and TRBJ2-7, with TRBD1 matching 7 bases. CDR1 and CDR2 (germline): SGHDT, YYEEEE. The ends lost 4 bases at V and 2 bases at J; junction bases unmatched: 9. The length of the CDR3 is 15 residues. The sequenced part of the CDR3 DNA is TGTGCCAGCAGCAGAAAGGACAGGTCAACCTACGAG. Its translation is CASSRKDRSTYE. In full, the CDR3 reads CASSRKDRSTYEQYF. Complete variable domain (other parts from reference TRBV5-6 and TRBJ2-7): DAGVTQSPTHLIKTRGQQVTLRCSPKSGHDTVSWYQQALGQGPQFIFQYYEEEERQRGNFPDRFSGHQFPNYSSELNVNALLLGDSALYLCASSRKDRSTYEQYFGPGTRLTVT.

Notes on this clone: The CDR3 end falls 3 residues outside the read, so it is completed with the germline J gene. This chain uses TRBV20-1 with TRBJ1-1, with D tentatively TRBD1 (5 bases). The V end lost 6 bases, the J end lost 4 bases, and 21 bases lay between the germline ends. This CDR3 has 15 amino acids. Per germline, CDR1 DFQATT and CDR2 SNEGSKA (reference sequence). The DNA read from the CDR3 is TGCAGTGCCCCAAGTGTGGGGCTTGGCGGCACTGAA. This translates into CSAPSVGLGGTE. The whole CDR3 reads CSAPSVGLGGTEAFF.

A word on this clone: Coverage ceases 3 residues before the CDR3 finishes, and the germline J gene fills in the end. V usage is TRBV6-1 and J usage is TRBJ2-7; 10 bases line up with TRBD2. Germline-derived CDR1 and CDR2 are MNHNS and SASEGT. V dropped 0 bases and J dropped 2; count of bases not matched to a gene: 10. The CDR3 extends over 18 amino acids. The sequenced part of the CDR3 DNA is TGTGCCAGCAGTGAAGCTAGCGGGGGGTTCCTCCCAACCTACGAG. Residues: CASSEASGGFLPTYE. The entire CDR3 protein is CASSEASGGFLPTYEQYF.

For this clone: The read finishes 3 residues shy of the CDR3 end, and the germline J gene is used to complete it. The chain has TRBV2 and TRBJ2-2; 8 positions agree with TRBD1. The CDR3 contains 15 residues. Germline CDR1 is SNHLY and CDR2 is FYNNEI. V lost 6 bases, J lost 8 bases, and 11 bases stayed unmatched. The CDR3 is CASRDRTGLRGELFF. Incomplete CDR3 DNA: TGTGCCAGCAGAGATAGGACAGGGCTTCGGGGGGAG.

A word on this clone: The read stops 3 residues short of the end of the CDR3; the missing end is completed from the germline J gene. The rearrangement links TRBV2 to TRBJ1-2; D remains ambiguous. The V and J ends lost 1 base and 5 bases respectively, with 14 bases between them. This CDR3 is 15 amino acids long. Germline V CDR1 and CDR2: SNHLY, FYNNEI. The CDR3 bases that were read are TGTGCCAGCAGTGAAGATCGCGACAACCTTTATGGC. It specifies CASSEDRDNLYG. The whole CDR3 protein is CASSEDRDNLYGYTF.

With respect to this clone: The read terminates 3 residues ahead of where the CDR3 ends, so the germline J gene completes it. The chain joins TRBV5-1 to TRBJ2-5, with D possibly matching TRBD1 (6 bases). CDR1 and CDR2 (germline): SGHRS, YFSETQ. This CDR3 comprises 14 residues. The covered CDR3 bases are TGCGCCAGCAGCTCAGCAGCTCGGACAGATACC. This encodes CASSSAARTDT. The CDR3 in full is CASSSAARTDTQYF.

As for this clone: The read is 3 residues too short to cover the CDR3 end, so that end is filled in from the germline J gene. The genes are TRBV30 and TRBJ2-2, with TRBD1 matching 11 bases. CDR1 is GTSNPN and CDR2 is SVGIG in the germline V gene (reference sequence). The CDR3 runs to 15 residues. The CDR3 bases that were read are TGTGCCTGGAGCTCAGCCGGGACAGGGGGGTCACCG. This sequence encodes CAWSSAGTGGSP. In full, the CDR3 is CAWSSAGTGGSPLFF.

Here the CDR3 reads CASSTTGGGGYTF. CDR3 DNA, as far as it was read: TGTGCCAGTAGTACCACAGGGGGGGGTGGC. The rearrangement joins TRBV19 to TRBJ1-2, with TRBD1 identical over 8 bases. The CDR3 goes on 3 residues after the read ends, and that part is filled in from the germline J gene. The germline V gene encodes CDR1 LNHDA and CDR2 SQIVND (reference sequence). The CDR3 is 13 amino acids. The V gene end was trimmed by 4 bases and the J gene end by 7 bases; junction bases not matched to a gene: 5. The whole variable domain, filled in from reference TRBV19 and TRBJ1-2, reads DGGITQSPKYLFRKEGQNVTLSCEQNLNHDAMYWYRQDPGQGLRLIYYSQIVNDFQKGDIAEGYSVSREKKESFPLTVTSAQKNPTAFYLCASSTTGGGGYTFGSGTRLTVV.

The CDR3 spells CASSGKTSGSTDTQYF. CDR3 bases read: TGTGCCAGCAGTGGGAAGACTAGCGGGAGCACAGATACG. The rearrangement uses TRBV6-1 and TRBJ2-3; 10 bases are a match to TRBD2. The missing CDR3 end, 3 residues past where the read stops, is filled in from the germline J gene. V lost 4 bases, J lost 0 bases, and 4 bases stayed unmatched. Per the germline V gene, CDR1 is MNHNS and CDR2 is SASEGT. The CDR3 consists of 16 residues.

Regarding this clone: The read falls 3 residues short of the CDR3 end, and the missing part is taken from the germline J gene. The V and J genes are TRBV7-7 and TRBJ2-3; TRBD1 aligns across 7 bases. The germline V gene has CDR1 SSHAT and CDR2 FNYEAQ (reference sequence). This CDR3 is built from 15 residues. Incomplete CDR3 DNA: TGTGCCAGCAGCAAAGCGACAGGGTCTGGGGAGACG. The encoded protein is CASSKATGSGET. The entire CDR3 protein reads CASSKATGSGETQYF.

In the case of this clone: The read is 3 residues too short to cover the CDR3 end, so that end is filled in from the germline J gene. This chain uses TRBV7-8 with TRBJ2-3, with D possibly being TRBD1 (6 bases). The CDR3 is 14 amino acids. CDR1 SGHVS and CDR2 FQNEAQ come from the germline V gene. The CDR3 spells CASSFTGSQETQYF. The CDR3 DNA, read in part, is TGTGCCAGCAGCTTTACAGGGAGCCAAGAGACG.